The 5 T cell receptor beta chains given below trace back to one sample, sequenced in a study of shared clonotypes between healthy human individuals. Repertoires were generated with immunoSEQ multiplex PCR, while TCRdb's copy carries only in-frame clones and drops some. The repertoire has a few hundred thousand clones, roughly 97% of them found once; the top ten carry roughly 0.055%. The specimen sequenced was naive CD4+ T cells sorted from blood. Subset specified: CD45RA+ positively selected. Receptors were obtained from a woman younger than 45 in good health.

V usage is TRBV7-9 and J usage is TRBJ1-2; D unresolved. V lost 3 bases, J lost 4 bases, and 9 bases lay in between. This CDR3 has 13 amino acids. The germline CDR1 and CDR2 sequences are SEHNR and FQNEAQ (reference sequence). This chain's CDR3 is CASSFPGSYGYTF. CDR3 DNA: TGTGCCAGCAGCTTTCCCGGAAGCTATGGCTACACCTTC.

The CDR3 loop is CASSIKLAGTHHIYNEQFF. The CDR3 DNA is TGTGCCAGCAGCATCAAACTAGCGGGGACACACCATATCTACAATGAGCAGTTCTTC. V usage is TRBV7-9 and J usage is TRBJ2-1, with 10 bases that match TRBD2. The CDR3 is made up of 19 amino acids. Germline V CDR1 and CDR2: SEHNR, FQNEAQ (reference sequence). V dropped 5 bases and J dropped 3; count of bases not matched to a gene: 16.

The chain couples TRBV10-1 to TRBJ2-5, with TRBD2 as a possible D gene (6 bases). V lost 4 bases, J lost 2 bases, and 14 bases lay in between. Germline values: CDR1 WNHNN, CDR2 SYGVQD (reference sequence). CDR3 length equals 15 residues. The CDR3 spells CASSAAGTLQETQYF. The DNA of the CDR3 is TGCGCCAGCAGTGCAGCCGGGACTCTACAAGAGACCCAGTACTTC.

The chain uses TRBV7-6 and TRBJ2-4; 7 nucleotides align to TRBD2. CDR3 length equals 12 residues. V was pared by 5 bases and J by 10 bases, with 5 bases of the junction left unmatched. Germline V gene sequence: CDR1 SGHVS, CDR2 FNYEAQ. The CDR3 protein is CASSPGTTIQYF. Written as DNA, the CDR3 is TGTGCCAGCAGCCCAGGGACTACTATTCAGTACTTC.

The chain carries TRBV9 and TRBJ2-1, with 9 nucleotides matching TRBD1. V dropped 3 bases and J dropped 2; count of bases not matched to a gene: 3. Germline CDR1 reads SGDLS; CDR2 reads YYNGEE. The CDR3 loop spans 15 amino acids. The CDR3 sequence is CASSEQGAAYNEQFF. The CDR3 DNA is TGTGCCAGCAGCGAACAGGGGGCTGCCTACAATGAGCAGTTCTTC.